This T cell receptor beta chain was observed in a study of T cell responses to AZD1222 COVID-19 vaccine. About this clone: Its antigen is undetermined.

V gave up 3 bases and J gave up 4 bases, with 13 bases separating them. Germline V CDR1 and CDR2: SGHTA, FQGNSA. The length of the CDR3 is 15 residues. TCRdb keeps only in-frame clones here, not all; method: immunoSEQ multiplex PCR. The table lists 100,000 to 120,000 clones, around 88% of them singletons. General observations from the study: Close to half of all spike-specific TCRs reportedly target regions of the variants that are unmutated. A rise in Spike-specific TCR breadth and depth followed two AZD1222 doses.

This clonotype was sampled from an adult who received the AZD1222 COVID-19 vaccine. The specimen was peripheral blood, collected 28 days after the second AZD1222 dose. The chain couples TRBV7-2 to TRBJ2-1; maybe TRBD2 (6 bases). CDR3 DNA sequence: TGTGCCAGCAGCTTCTCCGGGACTCTTTACAATGAGCAGTTCTTC. Amino acids: CASSFSGTLYNEQFF.